This T cell receptor (beta chain) came from a study of cytomegalovirus exposure and HLA in healthy donors. Notes on the study in general: Researchers reported that three CMV-associated chains were confirmed in vitro as CMV antigen-specific.

To note about this clone: Antigen unknown.

This CDR3 spans 14 amino acids. The junction had 4 bases not matched to a gene; V was cut back by 3 bases and J by 2 bases. Germline V gene lookup returns CDR1 SGHAT and CDR2 FQDESV (reference sequence). PCR primers comprised 60 Vbeta and 13 Jbeta primers. Study processing details: Some 11 million of the about 80 million unique TCR beta chains counted in a later analysis were shared. TCRdb's table, derived via immunoSEQ multiplex PCR, lists solely in-frame clones and lacks some. That table gives V, J and clone size, and the DNA gave D and trimming. Of roughly 140,000 clones in the sample, about 75% were seen once. This cohort consisted of healthy bone marrow donors.

The chain is built from TRBV11-1 and TRBJ2-7; 7 bases align to TRBD2. What was sequenced was PBMCs. This TCR was sampled from a male donor in good health and CMV-seronegative. The CDR3 coding sequence is TGTGCCAGCAGCTTGGTGCTAGCGGCCTACGAGCAGTACTTC. This sequence encodes CASSLVLAAYEQYF.